The rows below give T cell receptor beta chains drawn from one sample of a study of T cells in Graves' hyperthyroidism and ophthalmopathy. TCRdb used MiXCR to reprocess the multiplex PCR reads, holding one entry per CDR3 protein. This sample has about 840,000 distinct CDR3 sequences; 38% occur once, and the top ten carry 8.9%. Sequenced material: blood. The receptor set was obtained from a man between 18 and 35 years old with Graves' hyperthyroidism. The CDR3 runs from the conserved cysteine through the conserved F or W. A D gene is named only where the DNA matches it firmly. Rows may omit the clone size; those that give it use once, few, many or a size class.

TGTGCCAGCGGACGACAGGGTAGCGAAAAACTGTTTTTT CASGRQGSEKLFF TRBD1 TRBJ1-4 TRBV27 few
TGCGCCAGCAGCGCGCAGGGAAGGAACTACACCTTC CASSAQGRNYTF NA TRBJ1-2 TRBV10-2 NA
TGTGCCAGCCCGGAGGGAAGTCCCTCCTACGAGCAGTACTTC CASPEGSPSYEQYF NA TRBJ2-7 TRBV11-1 NA
TGTGCCAGCAGCCGGGGTCGGGTCGATACTTCGGGCTACACCTTC CASSRGRVDTSGYTF NA TRBJ1-2 TRBV7-2 once
TGTGCCAGCAGTTACGACACCTCCTCTTATGGCTACACCTTC CASSYDTSSYGYTF NA TRBJ1-2 TRBV6-6 NA
TGTGCCAGCGAAGGGTTTGACACTGAAGCTTTCTTT CASEGFDTEAFF NA TRBJ1-1 TRBV7-6 many
TGCGCCAGCAGCCCCGACAGGCGGATTGGGGGAGCTTTCTTT CASSPDRRIGGAFF NA TRBJ1-1 TRBV5-1 NA
TGCGCCAGCAGCCAAGGAGGGACAGGGGTGGCACCCCTCCACTTT CASSQGGTGVAPLHF TRBD1 TRBJ1-6 TRBV4-1 NA
TGCAGTGCTAGAATCCCGCAGGGGGATGAAAAACTGTTTTTT CSARIPQGDEKLFF TRBD1 TRBJ1-4 TRBV20-1 few
TGTGCCAGCACCCCTCAGGGTCTGGTCGGGGGCTACACCTTC CASTPQGLVGGYTF NA TRBJ1-2 TRBV12-3/TRBV12-4 NA
TGTGCCAGCAGCTTAGAAGGGACAGGGGGCTCGGATGAAAAACTGTTTTTT CASSLEGTGGSDEKLFF TRBD1 TRBJ1-4 TRBV7-6 NA
TGTGCCAGCAGCCAGGGACTAGCGGGAATATACGAGCAGTACTTC CASSQGLAGIYEQYF TRBD2 TRBJ2-7 TRBV7-2 few
TGTGCCAGCAGCTTAGCGACAGCAAAGAGGGCTTACGGAGAGCAGTACTTC CASSLATAKRAYGEQYF NA TRBJ2-7 TRBV7-9 NA
TGCGGTGCTAGGAGCACAGGTGGCCAGCAGTACTTC CGARSTGGQQYF NA TRBJ2-7 TRBV20-1 NA
TGCAGCAGCCAAGATCGGGGGGGCACTGAAGCTTTCTTT CSSQDRGGTEAFF NA TRBJ1-1 TRBV29-1 NA
TGTGCCGGCAGCCCACTACAGGGGGCGAATAATTCACCCCTCCACTTT CAGSPLQGANNSPLHF TRBD1 TRBJ1-6 TRBV14 NA
TGTGCCAGCAGCTTATTAGAAGCTTTCTTT CASSLLEAFF NA TRBJ1-1 TRBV7-9 many
TGCGCCAGCAGCCAAGTGGGAACGACTGAAGCTTTCTTT CASSQVGTTEAFF NA TRBJ1-1 TRBV4-1 NA
TGTGCCAGCAGTCACCGGGCAGCTAATGAAAAACTGTTTTTT CASSHRAANEKLFF NA TRBJ1-4 TRBV25-1 many
TGTGCCACCAGCAGAGAGGGACGGACGTACCAAGAGACCCAGTACTTC CATSREGRTYQETQYF NA TRBJ2-5 TRBV15 many
TGCAGTGCTACCCAGCCGACTACCTACGAGCAGTACTTC CSATQPTTYEQYF NA TRBJ2-7 TRBV20-1 few
TGTGCCAGCAGCCCGGACCCAAACCGGAGAAACGCCATATATTTT CASSPDPNRRNAIYF NA TRBJ1-3 TRBV5-6 NA
TGTGCCAGCAGCTTACCAGGGGTCGAGACCCAGTACTTC CASSLPGVETQYF NA TRBJ2-5 TRBV11-3 many
TGCAGTGCTAGAGATCCCCTAGCAACCGGGGAGCTGTTTTTT CSARDPLATGELFF NA TRBJ2-2 TRBV20-1 few
TGTGCCAGCAAACCAGCAGGGTCCTACGAGCAGTACTTC CASKPAGSYEQYF NA TRBJ2-7 TRBV7-6 NA
TGTGCCAGCAGCTCTTTTAAACGCTCGGATGGCTACACCTTC CASSSFKRSDGYTF NA TRBJ1-2 TRBV7-2 NA
TGTGCCAGCAGAGAGCGGGGGAGGTCCTACGAGCAGTACTTC CASRERGRSYEQYF TRBD2 TRBJ2-7 TRBV12-3/TRBV12-4 NA
TGTGCCAGCAGCCTAGACGACAGGGGAGGAGGAGAGACCCAGTACTTC CASSLDDRGGGETQYF TRBD1 TRBJ2-5 TRBV9 few
TGTGCCAGCTCACCACAGGGGCCAAGCGATAATTCACCCCTCCACTTT CASSPQGPSDNSPLHF TRBD1 TRBJ1-6 TRBV25-1 few
TGTGCCAGCAGCCAAGAATCGGCAGGGAGCACTGAAGCTTTCTTT CASSQESAGSTEAFF NA TRBJ1-1 TRBV7-9 NA
TGTGCCAGCAGCTTGATCCCGGGACACATGAACACTGAAGCTTTCTTT CASSLIPGHMNTEAFF NA TRBJ1-1 TRBV9 NA
TGCGCCAGCAGAGGACAGTGTTACTTTATCACTGAAGCTTTCTTT CASRGQCYFITEAFF NA TRBJ1-1 TRBV10-1 many
TGTGCCAGCAGTTTCGGCAGGGATTACGAGCAGTACTTC CASSFGRDYEQYF NA TRBJ2-7 TRBV2 NA
TGCAGCGTTATGATAGGACAGACTGGGGCCAACGTCCTGACTTTC CSVMIGQTGANVLTF NA TRBJ2-6 TRBV29-1 once
TGCAGCGTCGGGACAGGGCCATCCTACGAGCAGTACTTC CSVGTGPSYEQYF TRBD1 TRBJ2-7 TRBV29-1 few
TGTGCCAGCTTTGAGGGATACAGAGGAGAGACCCAGTACTTC CASFEGYRGETQYF NA TRBJ2-5 TRBV2 NA
TGTGCCAGCAGCGTATCCGGCTCGAACACTGAAGCTTTCTTT CASSVSGSNTEAFF NA TRBJ1-1 TRBV9 NA
TGTGCCAGCGAATGGTGGGATGAAAAACTGTTTTTT CASEWWDEKLFF NA TRBJ1-4 TRBV6-5 NA
TGTGCCAACATTCTACAGGGGGCAGGACAGCCCCAGCATTTT CANILQGAGQPQHF TRBD1 TRBJ1-5 TRBV7-8 NA
TGTGCCAGCTTACCAGAAACCCAAGAGACCCAGTACTTC CASLPETQETQYF NA TRBJ2-5 TRBV11-2 NA
TGTGCCAGCAGCTTAGGTGGCGGGGCTCTTAATTGGGGCACTGAAGCTTTCTTT CASSLGGGALNWGTEAFF NA TRBJ1-1 TRBV7-6 NA
TGTGCCAGCAGTGGGGGGACCCAGGGAGAAAAACTGTTTTTT CASSGGTQGEKLFF NA TRBJ1-4 TRBV25-1 many
TGTGCCAGCAGTTTCGGGCCGCAGGAGCAGTACTTC CASSFGPQEQYF NA TRBJ2-7 TRBV7-2 NA
TGCGCCAGCAGCTTGGAGGACAGCGGAAACACCTTC CASSLEDSGNTF NA TRBJ1-2 TRBV5-1 NA
TGTGCCAGCAGCTCAGCCGGGACAGGCGAATCCTACGAGCAGTACTTC CASSSAGTGESYEQYF TRBD1 TRBJ2-7 TRBV11-1 many
TGCGCCAGCAGCTTGCGAGCGGGAGCGGTCGGGGAGCTGTTTTTT CASSLRAGAVGELFF TRBD2 TRBJ2-2 TRBV5-1 few
TGTGCCAGTAGGGGCGGACAGGGCGACCTAGCCTATGGCTACACCTTC CASRGGQGDLAYGYTF TRBD1 TRBJ1-2 TRBV19 few
TGCGCCAGCAGCCAAGGGATCTCTTTCCAAGAGACCCAGTACTTC CASSQGISFQETQYF NA TRBJ2-5 TRBV7-2 NA
TGCAGTGCTACCGCGACAGGGTCGAACACCGGGGAGCTGTTTTTT CSATATGSNTGELFF TRBD1 TRBJ2-2 TRBV20-1 NA
TGTGCCAGCAGCTTTGCGGGAGGCACCGGGGAGCTGTTTTTT CASSFAGGTGELFF TRBD2 TRBJ2-2 TRBV7-2 NA
TGTGCCACCAGTGATCCACGGGCGGCTCACTCCTACGAGCAGTACTTC CATSDPRAAHSYEQYF NA TRBJ2-7 TRBV24-1 NA
TGTGCCAGCAGTTTGCCTAGCGGGGGTGAGACCCAGTACTTC CASSLPSGGETQYF TRBD2 TRBJ2-5 TRBV12-3/TRBV12-4 NA